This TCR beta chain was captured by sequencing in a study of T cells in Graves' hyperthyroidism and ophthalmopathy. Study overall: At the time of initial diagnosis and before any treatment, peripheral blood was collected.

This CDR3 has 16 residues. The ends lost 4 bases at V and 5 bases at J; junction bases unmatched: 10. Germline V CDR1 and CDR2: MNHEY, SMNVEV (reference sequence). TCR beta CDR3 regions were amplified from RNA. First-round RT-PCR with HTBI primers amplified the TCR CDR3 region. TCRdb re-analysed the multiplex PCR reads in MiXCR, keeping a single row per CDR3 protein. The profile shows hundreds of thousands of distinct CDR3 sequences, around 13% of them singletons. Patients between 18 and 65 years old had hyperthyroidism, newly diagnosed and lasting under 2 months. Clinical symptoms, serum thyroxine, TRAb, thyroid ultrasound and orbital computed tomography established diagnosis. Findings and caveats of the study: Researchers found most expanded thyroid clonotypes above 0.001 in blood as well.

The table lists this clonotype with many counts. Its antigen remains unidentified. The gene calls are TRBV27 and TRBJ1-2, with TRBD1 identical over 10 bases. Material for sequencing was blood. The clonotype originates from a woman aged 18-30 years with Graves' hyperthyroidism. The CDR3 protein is CASSSATGTGVYGYTF. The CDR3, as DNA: TGTGCCAGCAGTTCCGCCACCGGGACAGGGGTTTATGGCTACACCTTC.